The T cell receptor beta chain under discussion was sequenced for a study of T cells after yellow fever vaccination. Study overall: The SMART-Seq v4 Ultra Low Input method served to prepare the low-cell-number fractions. The study, taken as a whole, reports: It was the secondary response that reached its peak faster, day 5 versus 15, but it was weaker. Re-detected after boosting: most primary clones, about 96% of CD4 and about 85% of CD8.

TCRdb independently ran MiXCR on the 5' RACE reads; one entry per CDR3 protein. The sample has under 600,000 distinct CDR3 sequences, roughly 13% seen once. As for this clonotype: Its antigen is as yet unknown.

The CDR3 covers 17 residues. V dropped 0 bases and J dropped 2; count of bases not matched to a gene: 7. The germline V gene has CDR1 LGHNA and CDR2 YSLEER. This TCR came from a man younger than 40 who received the YFV17D yellow fever vaccine. Sequencing was performed on PBMCs, taken on the day of the yellow fever booster vaccination. This chain connects TRBV4-3 to TRBJ2-5, with 9 positions matching TRBD2. CDR3 residues: CASSQDPPTSGQETQYF. For the CDR3, the DNA is TGCGCCAGCAGCCAAGATCCACCGACTAGCGGACAAGAGACCCAGTACTTC.